These T cell receptor beta chains were read from a single sample in a study of blood T cell repertoires in COVID-19. Clones were read by immunoSEQ multiplex PCR, and TCRdb kept only the in-frame ones, dropping some. The top ten hold about 5% of the sample, which has roughly 360,000 clones, 75% to 90% seen once. Sequenced sample: PBMCs or T cells enriched from blood (not recorded which). The source is a woman in her fifties or sixties who had recovered from COVID-19. The CDR3 runs from the conserved cysteine through the conserved F or W. The D gene is left open where the match is weak. Size is stated for part of the rows, as once, few or many counts, or as a class when the clone is expanded.

>TRBV7-3|TRBJ2-5|TRBD1|-
CASSSGTGYQETQYF
TGTGCCAGCAGCTCCGGGACAGGGTACCAAGAGACCCAGTACTTC
>TRBV6-5|TRBJ1-2|TRBD1|few
CASKGQGQSYGYTF
TGTGCCAGCAAGGGGCAGGGACAGTCCTATGGCTACACCTTC
>TRBV9|TRBJ2-6|-|-
CASSETDGSGANVLTF
TGTGCCAGCAGCGAGACTGATGGATCTGGGGCCAACGTCCTGACTTTC
>TRBV6-4|TRBJ1-2|TRBD1|-
CASSEQTGGYGYTF
TGTGCCAGCAGTGAGCAGACAGGGGGCTATGGCTACACCTTC
>TRBV2|TRBJ1-2|TRBD1|-
CASRDPGDRAGYTF
TGTGCCAGCAGGGACCCGGGGGACAGGGCTGGCTACACCTTC
>TRBV3-1/TRBV3-2|TRBJ1-5|-|-
CASSQDSLSNQPQHF
TGTGCCAGCAGCCAAGACTCACTGAGCAATCAGCCCCAGCATTTT
>TRBV5-6|TRBJ1-3|TRBD1|-
CASSLWDRGTSGNTIYF
TGTGCCAGCAGCTTGTGGGACAGGGGAACGTCTGGAAACACCATATATTTT
>TRBV2|TRBJ1-1|TRBD1|-
CASSKGNLIGGGTEAFF
TGTGCCAGCAGTAAAGGGAATTTAATAGGGGGCGGAACTGAAGCTTTCTTT
>TRBV19|TRBJ1-6|-|-
CASAWDTMNSPLHF
TGTGCCAGTGCCTGGGACACTATGAATTCACCCCTCCACTTT
>TRBV9|TRBJ1-2|-|once
CASSVGAGVGGYTF
TGTGCCAGCAGCGTAGGAGCAGGTGTCGGTGGCTACACCTTC
>TRBV2|TRBJ1-5|-|once
CASSEARDQPQHF
TGTGCCAGCAGTGAAGCGAGGGATCAGCCCCAGCATTTT
>TRBV4-3|TRBJ2-7|-|-
CASSQDRGHSAIYEQYF
TGCGCCAGCAGCCAAGATAGAGGACATTCAGCGATCTACGAGCAGTACTTC
>TRBV7-9|TRBJ2-6|-|once
CASSQGGSGANVLTF
TGTGCCAGCAGCCAGGGTGGATCTGGGGCCAACGTCCTGACTTTC
>TRBV27|TRBJ1-5|TRBD1|-
CASSPQLPPGQGIRNQPQHF
TGTGCCAGCAGTCCGCAACTACCTCCGGGACAGGGGATCCGGAATCAGCCCCAGCATTTT
>TRBV5-4|TRBJ2-2|-|-
CASSLDSSNTGELFF
TGTGCCAGCAGCTTGGACAGCTCGAACACCGGGGAGCTGTTTTTT
>TRBV7-3|TRBJ2-1|TRBD2|-
CASSPVAGANSEQFF
TGTGCCAGCAGCCCCGTAGCGGGAGCGAATAGTGAGCAGTTCTTC
>TRBV9|TRBJ2-5|-|-
CASSVGQWGETQYF
TGTGCCAGCAGCGTAGGACAGTGGGGAGAGACCCAGTACTTC
>TRBV4-3|TRBJ1-1|-|-
CASSQGTGLNTEAFF
TGCGCCAGCAGCCAAGGAACAGGATTGAACACTGAAGCTTTCTTT
>TRBV7-2|TRBJ1-2|TRBD1|-
CASSPGRGRGSPGYTF
TGTGCCAGCAGCCCAGGGCGAGGCAGGGGGAGTCCTGGCTACACCTTC
>TRBV5-4|TRBJ2-2|TRBD1|-
CASSLGGRGRLTGELFF
TGTGCCAGCAGCTTGGGCGGCAGGGGGCGCCTCACCGGGGAGCTGTTTTTT
>TRBV19|TRBJ1-6|-|-
CASGILESGSNSPLHF
TGTGCCAGTGGCATATTAGAGTCGGGGAGTAATTCACCCCTCCACTTT
>TRBV7-8|TRBJ1-2|-|-
CASSLALAVLAYGYTF
TGTGCCAGCAGCTTAGCTCTCGCAGTGTTAGCGTATGGCTACACCTTC
>TRBV25-1|TRBJ1-3|-|-
CASSESRGSTIYF
TGTGCCAGCAGTGAAAGTCGGGGGAGCACCATATATTTT
>TRBV6-1|TRBJ1-1|-|-
CASSGGFVAAMNTEAFF
TGTGCCAGCAGTGGAGGGTTTGTGGCAGCCATGAACACTGAAGCTTTCTTT
>TRBV7-2|TRBJ2-1|TRBD2|-
CASSLVASAGVKYNEQFF
TGTGCCAGCAGCTTAGTTGCGAGCGCGGGAGTTAAGTACAATGAGCAGTTCTTC
>TRBV29-1|TRBJ1-1|TRBD1|-
CSLQGSTDTEAFF
TGCAGCTTACAGGGGTCCACGGACACTGAAGCTTTCTTT
>TRBV11-1|TRBJ2-7|TRBD1|-
CASSGRDRSYEQYF
TGTGCCAGCAGCGGCCGGGACAGATCTTACGAGCAGTACTTC
>TRBV7-2|TRBJ2-3|TRBD2|-
CASSYGVASGMGDTQYF
TGTGCCAGCAGCTATGGGGTGGCTAGCGGAATGGGAGATACGCAGTATTTT
>TRBV10-3|TRBJ1-2|-|-
CAISENSYGYTF
TGTGCCATCAGTGAGAACTCCTATGGCTACACCTTC
>TRBV18|TRBJ1-2|-|-
CASSPLGGLGYTF
TGTGCCAGCTCACCATTAGGAGGGCTCGGCTACACCTTC
>TRBV29-1|TRBJ1-2|-|-
CSVGEGAGYGYTF
TGCAGCGTTGGAGAAGGGGCAGGCTATGGCTACACCTTC
>TRBV5-4|TRBJ1-1|TRBD1|-
CASSLGPTGRGNTEAFF
TGTGCCAGCAGCTTGGGGCCGACAGGGCGAGGGAACACTGAAGCTTTCTTT
>TRBV19|TRBJ1-4|TRBD1|-
CASSLGGPATNEKLFF
TGTGCCAGTAGTTTAGGGGGCCCTGCAACTAATGAAAAACTGTTTTTT
>TRBV2|TRBJ2-3|-|-
CASSSEYQDTDTQYF
TGTGCCAGCAGTAGCGAATACCAAGACACAGATACGCAGTATTTT
>TRBV5-1|TRBJ2-3|TRBD2|-
CASSGGASGVRRDTQYF
TGCGCCAGCAGCGGGGGTGCTAGCGGGGTCCGGAGGGATACGCAGTATTTT
>TRBV7-8|TRBJ2-7|-|-
CASSLDRTHEQYF
TGTGCCAGCAGCTTAGACAGAACCCACGAGCAGTACTTC
>TRBV11-1|TRBJ1-1|TRBD1|-
CASSGGQGKNTEAFF
TGTGCCAGCAGCGGCGGACAGGGGAAAAACACTGAAGCTTTCTTT
>TRBV3-1/TRBV3-2|TRBJ1-4|-|-
CASSQRGGVDEKLFF
TGTGCCAGCAGCCAGAGGGGGGGCGTCGATGAAAAACTGTTTTTT
>TRBV13|TRBJ2-3|-|-
CASSSRTSTDTQYF
TGTGCCAGCAGCTCACGGACTAGCACAGATACGCAGTATTTT
>TRBV29-1|TRBJ2-2|-|-
CSVAGLAAGRNTGELFF
TGCAGCGTTGCCGGTCTGGCCGCGGGACGGAACACCGGGGAGCTGTTTTTT
>TRBV5-4|TRBJ2-3|-|-
CASSFGPAPEQNTQYF
TGTGCCAGCAGCTTTGGGCCGGCGCCAGAACAGAATACGCAGTATTTT
>TRBV11-3|TRBJ2-7|TRBD1|-
CASRLMTGAYEQYF
TGTGCCAGCAGACTTATGACAGGGGCCTACGAGCAGTACTTC
>TRBV18|TRBJ2-1|-|-
CASSLNNEQFF
TGTGCCAGCTCACTAAACAATGAGCAGTTCTTC
>TRBV9|TRBJ1-6|TRBD1|-
CASSAQDRVNNSPLHF
TGTGCCAGCAGCGCTCAGGACAGGGTCAATAATTCACCCCTCCACTTT
>TRBV7-2|TRBJ2-3|-|-
CASSLRQGTDTQYF
TGTGCCAGCAGCTTAAGGCAGGGAACAGATACGCAGTATTTT